This TCR beta chain was found in a study of regulatory T cells in long-lasting Graves disease. Overall study findings and caveats: Persistent Graves' disease cases displayed lower TCR diversity than newly diagnosed ones. Whereas about a thousand public clonotypes were shared by new patients, persistent patients shared more, at some 2,900.

CDR1 and CDR2 from the germline V gene are DFQATT and SNEGSKA (reference sequence). Trimming took 6 bases from V and 6 from J, leaving 15 bases between them. The CDR3 runs to 13 residues. Time point noted: newly diagnosed GD, antithyroid drugs for less than 3 months. PBMC RNA served as the TCR library source. Collection of peripheral blood (nine milliliters) was done using EDTA tubes. This clonotype was counted many times. Its specificity is unknown. The authors built TCR beta libraries using iRepertoire HTBI primers and Arm-PCR of CDR3 regions. TCRdb itself ran the multiplex PCR reads through MiXCR, one entry per CDR3 protein. The table includes approximately 350,000 distinct CDR3 sequences, around 15% detected once. This sample was also put to use in a study of T cells in Graves' hyperthyroidism and ophthalmopathy. This second study says: Using the HTBI primer set, a first-round RT-PCR was run on the TCR CDR3.

V usage is TRBV20-1 and J usage is TRBJ2-1, with D perhaps matching TRBD1 or TRBD2 (5 bases each). The source material was peripheral blood mononuclear cells (PBMCs), sampled at new diagnosis, from a patient treated with antithyroid drugs. The receptor was isolated from a woman aged 18-35 years with Graves disease. The DNA for the CDR3 is TGCAGTGCAGCCGGGGTCCAGGGCAATGAGCAGTTCTTC. The encoded protein is CSAAGVQGNEQFF.